Sequencing of this TCR beta chain was carried out in a study of regulatory T cells. Study-wide results and caveats: In patients, unique TRB V-J pairs were restricted and V/J usage skewed, especially in Tregs.

Patients, 2 to 39 years old, had expanded memory T-cell proportions. Primers: 52 TRBV forward and 13 TRBJ reverse. Data came from immunoSEQ multiplex PCR; TCRdb stores just in-frame clones and leaves some out. Among more than 15,000 clones listed, about 92% were seen once. Details on this clone: The antigen is unknown.

The receptor was derived from a young adult with CD3G deficiency. The material sequenced was CD8+ T cells sorted from blood.

CDR3 sequence reads: CASGPRNEQFF. DNA for the CDR3: TGTGCCAGCGGTCCCCGCAATGAGCAGTTCTTC. This chain joins TRBV6-5 and TRBJ2-1; no firm D call. Germline lookup yields CDR1 MNHEY and CDR2 SVGAGI. The V end lost 8 bases, the J end lost 6 bases, and 8 bases lay between the germline ends. The CDR3 is made up of 11 amino acids.